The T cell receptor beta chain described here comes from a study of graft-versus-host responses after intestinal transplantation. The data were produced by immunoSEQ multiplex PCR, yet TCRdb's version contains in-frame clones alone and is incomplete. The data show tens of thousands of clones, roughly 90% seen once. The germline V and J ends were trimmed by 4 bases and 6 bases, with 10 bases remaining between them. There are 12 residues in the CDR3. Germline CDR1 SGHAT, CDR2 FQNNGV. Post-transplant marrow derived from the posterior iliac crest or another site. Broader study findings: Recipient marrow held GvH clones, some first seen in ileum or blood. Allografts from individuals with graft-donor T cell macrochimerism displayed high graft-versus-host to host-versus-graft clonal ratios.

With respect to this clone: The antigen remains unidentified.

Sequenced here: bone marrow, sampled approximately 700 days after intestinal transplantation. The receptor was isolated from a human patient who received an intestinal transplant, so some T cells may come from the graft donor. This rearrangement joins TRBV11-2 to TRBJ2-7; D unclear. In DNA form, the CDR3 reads TGTGCCAGCAGCTCCGAGCCGGGCGAGCAGTACTTC. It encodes CASSSEPGEQYF.